A single sample gave rise to the 20 T cell receptor beta chains below, sequenced in a study of T cells after yellow fever vaccination. TCRdb called the 5' RACE reads again in MiXCR, with one record for every CDR3 protein. In the table there are around 310,000 distinct CDR3 sequences, around 4.5% of which are singletons. Sequencing was performed on PBMCs, taken 15 days after the yellow fever booster vaccination. The origin of the receptors is a man aged 18 to 30 who received the YFV17D yellow fever vaccine.

This clonotype was detected many times. The chain combines TRBV12-3 or TRBV12-4 with TRBJ2-2; the match to TRBD1 covers 10 bases. Unmatched junction bases numbered 7, after V lost 5 bases and J lost 7 bases. CDR3 length equals 15 residues. The CDR3 reads CASSTEGQGIGELFF. The CDR3 DNA is TGTGCCAGCAGTACGGAGGGACAGGGGATCGGGGAGCTGTTTTTT.

Ten or more counts support this clonotype. This chain uses TRBV12-3 or TRBV12-4 with TRBJ1-2, with D unresolved. The CDR3 sequence is 13 residues long. Trimming stripped 1 base from V and 5 bases from J, with 8 bases between. This chain's CDR3 is CASSLGPIYGYTF. CDR3 nucleotide sequence: TGTGCCAGCAGTTTAGGCCCCATATATGGCTACACCTTC.

The chain recombines TRBV27 with TRBJ1-2; D is possibly TRBD1 (5 bases). This CDR3 spans 14 amino acids. V gave up 0 bases and J gave up 5 bases, with 10 bases separating them. CDR1 is MNHEY, CDR2 SMNVEV, per germline (reference sequence). CDR3 DNA: TGTGCCAGCAGTTTATCGGCAGGGACTTATGGCTACACCTTC. It specifies CASSLSAGTYGYTF.

The CDR3 sequence is CASSMTLVQPQHF. CDR3 nucleotides: TGTGCCAGTAGTATGACCCTCGTGCAGCCCCAGCATTTT. The chain uses TRBV19 and TRBJ1-5; D is unclear. V was trimmed by 3 bases and J by 7 bases, leaving 10 bases between them. Germline-derived CDR1 and CDR2 are LNHDA and SQIVND (reference sequence). This CDR3 has 13 amino acids.

This clonotype was counted at least ten times. This chain uses TRBV7-2 with TRBJ2-1, with 9 nucleotides matching TRBD2. The trim removed 4 bases at V and 8 bases at J, leaving 6 bases unmatched. The CDR3 is 14 amino acids. CDR1 and CDR2 (germline): SGHTA, FQGNSA. The chain's CDR3 is CASSWGGGADEQFF. The CDR3 region has the DNA TGTGCCAGCAGCTGGGGCGGGGGGGCGGATGAGCAGTTCTTC.

This clonotype has at least ten counts. The rearrangement links TRBV14 to TRBJ1-1; 9 nucleotides agree with TRBD1. This CDR3 contains 15 residues. Unmatched junction bases numbered 8, after V lost 5 bases and J lost 4 bases. Germline-derived CDR1 and CDR2 are SGHDN and FVKESK. CDR3: CASSSQGAQSTEAFF. The CDR3 DNA reads as TGTGCCAGCAGCTCACAGGGGGCGCAGAGCACTGAAGCTTTCTTT.

This clonotype was counted only a few times. V is TRBV20-1 and J is TRBJ2-3, with 12 bases identical to TRBD2. This CDR3 comprises 15 residues. Trimming cost V 3 bases and J 3 bases; bases outside gene matches: 4. Looked up from germline, CDR1 is DFQATT and CDR2 is SNEGSKA (reference sequence). CDR3 loop: CSASTTSGGTDTQYF. CDR3 nucleotide sequence: TGCAGTGCTAGTACGACTAGCGGGGGTACAGATACGCAGTATTTT.

A few counts support this clonotype. The chain joins TRBV7-9 to TRBJ2-6; no definite D call. The CDR3 is made up of 17 amino acids. Germline-derived CDR1 and CDR2 are SEHNR and FQNEAQ (reference sequence). V was trimmed by 1 base and J by 1 base, leaving 11 bases between them. CDR3 in amino acids: CASSLVYRRSGANVLTF. The CDR3 coding sequence is TGTGCCAGCAGCTTAGTTTACAGACGATCTGGGGCCAACGTCCTGACTTTC.

This clonotype has ten or more counts. The chain uses TRBV6-2 or TRBV6-3 and TRBJ1-2; perhaps TRBD1 as D (5 bases). Trimming took off 5 bases at V and 4 bases at J, with 14 bases between the two ends. Per the germline V gene, CDR1 is MNHEY and CDR2 is SVGEGT. The CDR3 extends over 14 amino acids. As DNA, the CDR3 is TGTGCCAGCAGTCGGGACGGCGGCTTCTATGGCTACACCTTC. This sequence encodes CASSRDGGFYGYTF.

This clonotype was seen a handful of times. The chain carries TRBV12-5 and TRBJ1-2, with D possibly matching TRBD1 (5 bases). Trimming stripped 4 bases from V and 4 bases from J, with 10 bases between. This CDR3 spans 13 amino acids. Germline V gives CDR1 LGHNT, CDR2 FRNRAP. The chain's CDR3 is CASGSGNVYGYTF. In DNA form, the CDR3 reads TGTGCTAGTGGTTCAGGGAATGTCTATGGCTACACCTTC. Full variable domain (remainder filled in from reference TRBV12-5 and TRBJ1-2): DARVTQTPRHKVTEMGQEVTMRCQPILGHNTVFWYRQTMMQGLELLAYFRNRAPLDDSGMPKDRFSAEMPDATLATLKIQPSEPRDSAVYFCASGSGNVYGYTFGSGTRLTVV.

This clonotype was detected many times. The V gene is TRBV7-2, the J gene TRBJ2-5, with D perhaps assigned TRBD1 or TRBD2 (5 bases each). The CDR3 loop spans 14 amino acids. V was clipped by 8 bases and J by 4 bases, with 17 bases between them. Per the germline V gene, CDR1 is SGHTA and CDR2 is FQGNSA. The CDR3 here is CASSFLGGGETQYF. DNA for the CDR3: TGTGCCAGCTCTTTTCTCGGTGGGGGAGAGACCCAGTACTTC.

This chain joins TRBV5-1 and TRBJ2-3; D unclear. V was cut by 1 base and J by 1 base, with 10 bases left in between. Germline-derived CDR1 and CDR2 are SGHRS and YFSETQ. The CDR3 is made up of 15 amino acids. DNA for the CDR3: TGCGCCAGCAGCTTGCGGGCTAGACGCACAGATACGCAGTATTTT. Its translation is CASSLRARRTDTQYF.

This clonotype was detected ten times or more. The V gene is TRBV12-3 or TRBV12-4, the J gene TRBJ1-6; D is unclear. CDR3 size: 13 residues. The V end lost 3 bases, the J end lost 6 bases, and 6 bases lay between the germline ends. CDR3 region: CASSLNINSPLHF. The CDR3 region has the DNA TGTGCCAGCAGTTTGAACATTAATTCACCCCTCCACTTT.

This chain uses TRBV20-1 with TRBJ1-1, with no clear D. V was pared by 3 bases and J by 0 bases, with 8 bases between. The CDR3 consists of 13 residues. The germline gives CDR1 DFQATT, CDR2 SNEGSKA (reference sequence). The CDR3 spells CSASEVLNTEAFF. DNA of the CDR3: TGCAGTGCTAGCGAGGTCCTGAACACTGAAGCTTTCTTT.

This clonotype has at least ten counts. V gene TRBV7-9 combines with J gene TRBJ2-2; a weak D match, TRBD1 (6 bases). The CDR3 consists of 17 residues. V was cut by 0 bases and J by 2 bases, with 13 bases left in between. Germline V gene sequence: CDR1 SEHNR, CDR2 FQNEAQ (reference sequence). CDR3 region: CASSLARPGVNTGELFF. Here the CDR3 DNA reads TGTGCCAGCAGCTTAGCCAGGCCAGGGGTTAACACCGGGGAGCTGTTTTTT.

This clonotype has a handful of counts. The chain combines TRBV4-1 with TRBJ2-3; D tentatively fits TRBD1 or TRBD2 (5 bases each). The CDR3 length is 16 residues. Germline CDR1 MGHRA, CDR2 YSYEKL. V was clipped by 3 bases and J by 2 bases, with 15 bases between them. CDR3 sequence reads: CASSQRTGTNTDTQYF. The CDR3 DNA reads as TGCGCCAGCAGCCAGCGAACCGGGACCAACACAGATACGCAGTATTTT.

This clonotype was recorded many times. The J gene is TRBJ2-3, the V gene TRBV4-3, with D perhaps TRBD1 (6 bases). Trimming took 0 bases from V and 8 from J, leaving 12 bases between them. The germline V gene has CDR1 LGHNA and CDR2 YSLEER. CDR3 length equals 14 residues. CDR3 sequence: CASSQDRTVGTQYF. DNA of the CDR3: TGCGCCAGCAGCCAAGATCGGACAGTGGGTACGCAGTATTTT.

This clonotype turned up a few times. The V call is TRBV6-5, the J call TRBJ2-5; D is possibly TRBD1 or TRBD2 (5 bases each). This CDR3 contains 16 residues. Between the trimmed V and J ends, which lost 6 bases and 1 base, there was a span of 18 bases. Looked up from germline, CDR1 is MNHEY and CDR2 is SVGAGI. CDR3 coding DNA: TGTGCCAGCAGGGGCCCCAGAGGGACCTTCCAAGAGACCCAGTACTTC. Translated: CASRGPRGTFQETQYF.

This clonotype has at least ten counts. The rearrangement uses TRBV9 and TRBJ2-7, with 7 bases aligning to TRBD1. The CDR3 is 15 amino acids. CDR1 and CDR2 (germline): SGDLS, YYNGEE. Unmatched junction bases numbered 4, after V lost 0 bases and J lost 1 base. The CDR3 DNA follows: TGTGCCAGCAGCGTAGAGGGGGCGCGGTCCTACGAGCAGTACTTC. Encoded protein: CASSVEGARSYEQYF.

The CDR3 loop is CASRKTPEETQYF. In DNA, the CDR3 is TGTGCCAGCAGGAAAACTCCGGAGGAGACCCAGTACTTC. The J gene is TRBJ2-5, the V gene TRBV7-9; no clear D. Between the trimmed V and J ends, which lost 6 bases and 5 bases, there was a span of 13 bases. This CDR3 is 13 amino acids long. CDR1 is SEHNR and CDR2 is FQNEAQ in the germline V gene (reference sequence).